The 20 T cell receptor beta chains reported below all come from one sample, sequenced in a study of regulatory T cells in long-lasting Graves disease. Investigators prepared the TCR beta libraries by applying iRepertoire HTBI primers and Arm-PCR of CDR3 regions. TCRdb reprocessed the multiplex PCR reads via MiXCR and lists one record per CDR3 protein. The data show about 470,000 distinct CDR3 sequences, around 20% seen once. Specified time point: persistent/refractory GD, antithyroid drugs over 5 years with positive TRAb. Researchers made the TCR library from RNA that was extracted from PBMCs. Sequenced material: peripheral blood mononuclear cells (PBMCs), taken when the disease was refractory, from a patient treated with antithyroid drugs. Receptor source: a female donor with Graves disease.

This clonotype has at least ten counts. This sequence joins TRBV15 and TRBJ2-7; perhaps TRBD2 as D (6 bases). Trimming removed 0 bases at V and 7 bases at J, with 19 bases between. The CDR3 has 16 amino acids. CDR1 and CDR2 (germline): LNHNV, YYDKDF (reference sequence). For the CDR3, the DNA is TGTGCCACCAGCAGAGATAGCTCCCCTTGGAGGGGTGAGCAGTACTTC. It specifies CATSRDSSPWRGEQYF.

The chain joins TRBV27 to TRBJ2-7; TRBD1 is a possible D gene (6 bases). Germline-derived CDR1 and CDR2 are MNHEY and SMNVEV (reference sequence). Trimming took off 5 bases at V and 0 bases at J, with 11 bases between the two ends. CDR3 size: 14 residues. The CDR3 region has the DNA TGTGCCAGCAGTCCAGACAGGCCCTCCTACGAGCAGTACTTC. As protein: CASSPDRPSYEQYF.

Comment on this clonotype: This sequence may be a read error, since a much larger clone differs from it by one base. The chain links TRBV11-1 to TRBJ2-7; no clear D gene. With 5 bases removed from V and 3 bases from J, the gap between germline ends came to 17 bases. Germline CDR1 and CDR2: SGHAT and FQDESV (reference sequence). CDR3 size: 15 residues. CDR3 in DNA: TGTGCCAGCAGCCATCTCTCACAGACAAACTACGAGCAGTACTTC. This gives the protein CASSHLSQTNYEQYF.

The gene calls are TRBV27 and TRBJ2-1; 7 nucleotides align to TRBD2. The CDR3 length is 14 residues. Germline V gene data show CDR1 as MNHEY and CDR2 as SMNVEV (reference sequence). The ends lost 6 bases at V and 5 bases at J; junction bases unmatched: 7. This CDR3 reads CASSRGTTNNEQFF. The CDR3 DNA sequence: TGTGCCAGCAGCCGTGGGACTACTAACAATGAGCAGTTCTTC.

This clonotype has a count of ten or more. V and J are TRBV7-3 and TRBJ2-5; possibly TRBD1 for D (6 bases). V was clipped by 5 bases and J by 3 bases, with 10 bases between them. The CDR3 has 13 amino acids. Germline CDR1 SGHTA, CDR2 FQGTGA. Written as DNA, the CDR3 is TGTGCCAGCAGCGCCCCAGGGGAAGAGACCCAGTACTTC. Its protein is CASSAPGEETQYF.

This clonotype appeared many times. The chain has TRBV29-1 and TRBJ2-5; TRBD2 agrees at 7 bases. This CDR3 spans 11 amino acids. Germline values: CDR1 SQVTM, CDR2 ANQGSEA. V lost 8 bases and J lost 3; bases outside the gene matches: 3. CDR3 amino acids: CSYGLEETQYF. The DNA of the CDR3 is TGCAGCTACGGACTAGAAGAGACCCAGTACTTC.

Many counts were recorded for this clonotype. J is TRBJ2-7 and V is TRBV28; 7 bases line up with TRBD2. After removal of 2 bases from V and 5 bases from J, the junction contained 9 bases not matched to a gene. The germline gives CDR1 MDHEN, CDR2 SYDVKM. This CDR3 has 15 residues. As DNA, the CDR3 is TGTGCCAGCAGTTTAGAGGCGGGAGTTAAGGACGAGCAGTACTTC. It encodes CASSLEAGVKDEQYF.

V is TRBV7-9 and J is TRBJ1-5; a possible D gene is TRBD1 (5 bases). Trimming removed 2 bases from V and 4 bases from J, with 18 bases in between. The CDR3 is made up of 17 amino acids. CDR1 is SEHNR, CDR2 FQNEAQ, per germline (reference sequence). CDR3 in DNA: TGTGCCAGCAGCTTAACAGGCTTAATGGGGTTTAATCAGCCCCAGCATTTT. This translates into CASSLTGLMGFNQPQHF.

At least ten counts were recorded for this clonotype. The chain joins TRBV28 to TRBJ2-7, with D tentatively TRBD1 (6 bases). The CDR3 length is 16 residues. The germline V gene encodes CDR1 MDHEN and CDR2 SYDVKM. V was trimmed by 6 bases and J by 0 bases, leaving 18 bases between them. CDR3: CASSARTAQSSYEQYF. The CDR3 DNA reads as TGTGCCAGCAGCGCGCGGACAGCACAAAGCTCCTACGAGCAGTACTTC.

There are a few counts of this clonotype. The rearrangement uses TRBV6-1 and TRBJ2-7, with D tentatively TRBD1 (5 bases). From germline, CDR1 is MNHNS and CDR2 SASEGT. Trimming left V 10 bases short and J 11 bases short, with 15 bases between. The CDR3 runs to 10 residues. CDR3 sequence (DNA): TGTGCCACTATCAGGGTAGGGGAGTACTTC. It specifies CATIRVGEYF.

This clonotype has a handful of counts. The J gene is TRBJ1-1, the V gene TRBV5-1; D uncertain. Germline V lookup: CDR1 SGHRS, CDR2 YFSETQ. Trimming took off 3 bases at V and 5 bases at J, with 11 bases between the two ends. The CDR3 spans 13 residues. CDR3 in amino acids: CASSSAAGTEAFF. The CDR3 nucleotides are TGCGCCAGCAGCTCGGCCGCCGGGACTGAAGCTTTCTTT.

This clonotype was seen many times. The rearrangement uses TRBV19 and TRBJ2-2; TRBD1 or TRBD2 may be the D gene (5 bases each). Germline CDR1 LNHDA, CDR2 SQIVND (reference sequence). The CDR3 contains 16 residues. Trimming removed 4 bases from V and 2 bases from J, with 14 bases in between. The CDR3 here is CASSKSGTANTGELFF. Written as DNA, the CDR3 is TGTGCCAGTAGTAAATCCGGGACGGCTAACACCGGGGAGCTGTTTTTT.

The table lists this clonotype with many counts. The rearrangement links TRBV6-2 or TRBV6-3 to TRBJ2-7, with 8 bases matching TRBD2. The CDR3 spans 16 residues. Germline V lookup: CDR1 MNHEY, CDR2 SVGEGT. V lost 3 bases, J lost 4 bases, and 11 bases stayed unmatched. The CDR3 DNA reads TGTGCCAGCAGTTATCCGAGGAGCGGGAGTGTATACGAGCAGTACTTC. This codes for CASSYPRSGSVYEQYF.

The table lists this clonotype with many counts. The chain is built from TRBV14 and TRBJ2-5, with a tentative D call TRBD2 (5 bases). Looked up from germline, CDR1 is SGHDN and CDR2 is FVKESK. The CDR3 totals 15 residues. V was shortened by 5 bases and J by 2 bases, with 15 bases between the two germline ends. The CDR3 reads CASSFQPGKQETQYF. The DNA of the CDR3 is TGTGCCAGCAGCTTTCAACCGGGAAAACAAGAGACCCAGTACTTC.

This clonotype was seen more than once but under ten times. The genes are TRBV9 and TRBJ2-7; D gene ambiguous. The length of the CDR3 is 13 residues. Between the trimmed V and J ends, which lost 8 bases and 3 bases, there was a span of 15 bases. Germline-derived CDR1 and CDR2 are SGDLS and YYNGEE. CDR3 sequence (DNA): TGTGCCAGTTCCGGGCATAACAACTACGAGCAGTACTTC. It encodes CASSGHNNYEQYF.

With regard to this clonotype: No conserved phenylalanine or tryptophan is present at the end of the CDR3, so a read error is the likely explanation. This chain uses TRBV6-1 with TRBJ1-2; 7 positions match TRBD1. The CDR3 extends over 13 amino acids. Germline values: CDR1 MNHNS, CDR2 SASEGT. J was trimmed by 4 bases and V by 4 bases; bases with no gene match: 3. The CDR3 nucleotides are TGTGCCAGCAGTGCCCCAGGGGGCTATGGCTACACCCTC. The encoded protein is CASSAPGGYGYTL.

This clonotype was counted many times. The chain recombines TRBV15 with TRBJ2-5; D gene ambiguous. V was shortened by 3 bases and J by 5 bases, with 13 bases between the two germline ends. The CDR3 totals 14 residues. Germline CDR1 LNHNV, CDR2 YYDKDF (reference sequence). The CDR3 DNA reads TGTGCCACCAGCAGTGGGCCTCGCTTTGAGACCCAGTACTTC. It encodes CATSSGPRFETQYF.

The chain employs TRBV29-1 and TRBJ2-7; 7 bases line up with TRBD1. From germline, CDR1 is SQVTM and CDR2 ANQGSEA. J was trimmed by 0 bases and V by 5 bases; bases with no gene match: 1. The CDR3 has 12 amino acids. CDR3 DNA sequence: TGCAGCGTTTGGGACAGCTCCTACGAGCAGTACTTC. Protein: CSVWDSSYEQYF.

The V call is TRBV20-1, the J call TRBJ1-6, with 8 bases identical to TRBD1. V gave up 0 bases and J gave up 7 bases; unmatched junction bases: 5. The CDR3 extends over 15 amino acids. The germline CDR1 and CDR2 sequences are DFQATT and SNEGSKA (reference sequence). The DNA of the CDR3 is TGCAGTGCTAGAGATAGGAGGACAGGGAATTCACCCCTCCACTTT. It is translated as CSARDRRTGNSPLHF.

The sample holds many counts of this clonotype. The chain recombines TRBV11-2 with TRBJ2-5; 7 nucleotides line up with TRBD1. After removal of 5 bases from V and 1 base from J, the junction contained 4 bases not matched to a gene. Germline CDR1 reads SGHAT; CDR2 reads FQNNGV. CDR3 length: 14 residues. This CDR3 reads CASSKDRSQETQYF. As DNA, the CDR3 is TGTGCCAGCAGCAAGGACAGGTCCCAAGAGACCCAGTACTTC.